This TCR beta chain was recovered during a study of T cell repertoires and HLA-DP antigens. Overall study context: Pre-culture CD4+ samples used about 1,100 ng DNA versus around 230 ng for CD137+CD4+ sorts.

The study's findings and limits: Clones undetected before culture averaged 36.3% against one allele and roughly 53% against the other.

The CDR3 has 14 residues. Germline values: CDR1 GTSNPN, CDR2 SVGIG (reference sequence). V lost 3 bases and J lost 10; bases outside the gene matches: 6. This clone appeared once. Its antigen remains unidentified. Measured with immunoSEQ multiplex PCR; TCRdb has only the in-frame clones, and not every one. The sample has tens of thousands of clones, around 80% seen once. This TCR came from a man aged 55 to 70 in good health and CMV-seronegative. Sequencing used CD4+ T cells from PBMCs. The chain recombines TRBV30 with TRBJ2-1; 13 bases fit TRBD2. The CDR3 region has the DNA TGTGCCTGGAGAACTAGCGGGGGGGCACGGGAGCAGTTCTTC. Translating gives CAWRTSGGAREQFF.